One sample yielded the 7 T cell receptor beta chains listed below, sequenced in a study of beta chain features in type 1 diabetes. The entirety of the isolated RNA underwent reverse transcription, so expressed TCRB transcripts were sequenced. The protocol was immunoSEQ multiplex PCR, while the TCRdb copy is restricted to in-frame clones and leaves out a portion. The sample lists about 350,000 clones, about 19% occurring once. Sequencing was done on a sample of naive CD4+ T cells from blood. The receptors stem from a woman under 30 in good health.

DNA of the CDR3: TGTGCCAGTTACCGTGAAGGGACAGGGAGAAACACCATATATTTT. This translates into CASYREGTGRNTIYF. The chain has TRBV18 and TRBJ1-3; 9 nucleotides line up with TRBD1. Germline V lookup: CDR1 KGHSH, CDR2 LQKENI. CDR3 length: 15 residues. Germline trimming cut 9 bases from V and 5 bases from J; bases unmatched to any gene: 11.

In this sample, this clone turned up a few times. J is TRBJ2-2 and V is TRBV2, with 7 nucleotides matching TRBD1. The V segment lost 5 bases and the J segment 3 bases; nucleotides outside the gene matches: 9. The CDR3 length is 16 residues. The germline V gene has CDR1 SNHLY and CDR2 FYNNEI. The CDR3 loop reads CASSSQGVKDTGELFF. CDR3 sequence (DNA): TGTGCCAGCAGTTCGCAGGGGGTCAAGGACACCGGGGAGCTGTTTTTT.

The chain links TRBV7-9 to TRBJ1-5; D is ambiguous. V dropped 1 base and J dropped 4 bases, with 11 bases sitting between them. The CDR3 is made up of 15 amino acids. Germline CDR1 and CDR2: SEHNR and FQNEAQ (reference sequence). The CDR3 region is CASSLGENANQPQHF. The CDR3 DNA is TGTGCCAGCAGCTTAGGAGAGAACGCTAATCAGCCCCAGCATTTT.

V usage is TRBV21-1 and J usage is TRBJ2-5; the D segment call TRBD2 is taken from the table without a DNA check. TRBV21-1 is classified as a pseudogene. CDR3 size: 18 residues. For the CDR3, the DNA is TGTGCCAGCAGCCTTCGGGGGTTTAGCGGGTGTAGAAAAGAGACCCAGTACTTC. It yields the protein CASSLRGFSGCRKETQYF.

The chain has TRBV6-5 and TRBJ2-7, with 8 bases identical to TRBD1. The junction had 4 bases not matched to a gene; V was cut back by 4 bases and J by 5 bases. CDR1 is MNHEY and CDR2 is SVGAGI in the germline V gene. The CDR3 has 13 amino acids. The CDR3, as DNA: TGTGCCAGCAGTTTGAGGACAGGGCACGAGCAGTACTTC. This codes for CASSLRTGHEQYF.

The chain uses TRBV30 and TRBJ1-2, with D uncertain. There are 14 residues in the CDR3. Germline CDR1 and CDR2: GTSNPN and SVGIG (reference sequence). V was trimmed by 0 bases and J by 4 bases, leaving 12 bases between them. The CDR3 loop is CAWSVQPYGYGYTF. In nucleotides, the CDR3 is TGTGCCTGGAGTGTACAGCCCTATGGCTATGGCTACACCTTC. The full variable domain, rest sourced from reference TRBV30 and TRBJ1-2, is SQTIHQWPATLVQPVGSPLSLECTVEGTSNPNLYWYRQAAGRGLQLLFYSVGIGQISSEVPQNLSASRPQDRQFILSSKKLLLSDSGFYLCAWSVQPYGYGYTFGSGTRLTVV.

As regards this clone: Distinct nucleotide sequences in the sample also encode this CDR3. The chain employs TRBV30 and TRBJ2-6; no reliable D call. V was trimmed by 2 bases and J by 1 base, leaving 3 bases between them. This CDR3 spans 13 amino acids. Germline values: CDR1 GTSNPN, CDR2 SVGIG (reference sequence). The DNA for the CDR3 is TGTGCCTGGAGTTCGTCTGGGGCCAACGTCCTGACTTTC. Its protein product is CAWSSSGANVLTF.